What follows are 12 T cell receptor beta chains derived from one specimen sequenced in a study of T cell responses to AZD1222 COVID-19 vaccine. Clones were read by immunoSEQ multiplex PCR, and TCRdb kept only the in-frame ones, dropping some. Found here are 95,000 to 150,000 clones, over 85% of them singletons; the top ten hold almost 4.5%. Here the sequenced sample was peripheral blood, taken on day 0 of AZD1222 vaccination. These receptors were collected from an adult in good health.

The chain uses TRBV29-1 and TRBJ1-1; D remains unclear. This CDR3 spans 13 amino acids. Germline V gene data show CDR1 as SQVTM and CDR2 as ANQGSEA. V was cut by 2 bases and J by 10 bases, with 17 bases left in between. CDR3 coding DNA: TGCAGCGTTGAAATGGGATCCCCCCGTCGAGCTTTCTTT. Translating gives CSVEMGSPRRAFF.

The rearrangement uses TRBV11-2 and TRBJ2-5; 9 bases fit TRBD1. Germline V gene data show CDR1 as SGHAT and CDR2 as FQNNGV. The CDR3 is made up of 18 amino acids. V dropped 2 bases and J dropped 3; count of bases not matched to a gene: 13. The CDR3 spells CASSLRTHWTGAKETQYF. CDR3 coding DNA: TGTGCCAGCAGCTTAAGAACCCACTGGACAGGGGCGAAAGAGACCCAGTACTTC. The full variable domain, completed using reference TRBV11-2 and TRBJ2-5, is EAGVAQSPRYKIIEKRQSVAFWCNPISGHATLYWYQQILGQGPKLLIQFQNNGVVDDSQLPKDRFSAERLKGVDSTLKIQPAKLEDSAVYLCASSLRTHWTGAKETQYFGPGTRLLVL.

This rearrangement joins TRBV12-3 or TRBV12-4 to TRBJ1-2; 9 bases are a match to TRBD1. J was trimmed by 8 bases and V by 3 bases; bases with no gene match: 4. The CDR3 consists of 13 residues. The CDR3 coding sequence is TGTGCCAGCAGTTTGACAGGGGGTTACGGCTACACCTTC. It is translated as CASSLTGGYGYTF.

The chain uses TRBV2 and TRBJ1-2; no definite D call. Germline lookup yields CDR1 SNHLY and CDR2 FYNNEI. Trimming left V 7 bases short and J 0 bases short, with 3 bases between. The CDR3 covers 11 residues. The CDR3 DNA reads TGTGCCAGCATGGCTAACTATGGCTACACCTTC. Protein sequence: CASMANYGYTF.

The chain links TRBV11-2 to TRBJ2-1; D not resolved. The V gene lost 7 bases and the J gene lost 8 bases, with 12 bases spanning the gap. Germline CDR1 SGHAT, CDR2 FQNNGV. The CDR3 has 12 amino acids. CDR3 residues: CASNSNGYEQFF. CDR3 coding DNA: TGTGCCAGCAACTCCAACGGCTATGAGCAGTTCTTC.

The genes are TRBV5-1 and TRBJ1-1, with 7 bases matching TRBD1. Per the germline V gene, CDR1 is SGHRS and CDR2 is YFSETQ. J was trimmed by 2 bases and V by 0 bases; bases with no gene match: 4. The CDR3 length is 15 residues. This CDR3 reads CASSLGGTVNTEAFF. Here the CDR3 DNA reads TGCGCCAGCAGCTTGGGAGGGACAGTTAACACTGAAGCTTTCTTT.

The V call is TRBV6-5, the J call TRBJ1-2; D possibly corresponds to TRBD1 (6 bases). Germline V CDR1 and CDR2: MNHEY, SVGAGI. The CDR3 totals 12 residues. Trimming shortened V by 8 bases and J by 8 bases, and 15 bases separated the two germline ends. This chain's CDR3 is CASGGAIGGYTF. The CDR3 DNA reads TGTGCCAGCGGGGGGGCTATCGGCGGCTACACCTTC.

This clone has just one count. The chain combines TRBV6-5 with TRBJ2-5; D gene uncertain. In germline, CDR1 is MNHEY, CDR2 SVGAGI. V was pared by 2 bases and J by 3 bases, with 16 bases between. This CDR3 comprises 16 residues. In DNA, the CDR3 is TGTGCCAGCAGTTACAGCTTAGAGATGCAGAAAGAGACCCAGTACTTC. Translated: CASSYSLEMQKETQYF.

This clone was found once. The gene calls are TRBV4-1 and TRBJ1-3, with TRBD1 matching 9 bases. V was pared by 4 bases and J by 4 bases, with 8 bases of the junction left unmatched. Germline V lookup: CDR1 MGHRA, CDR2 YSYEKL. CDR3 length equals 16 residues. In DNA, the CDR3 is TGCGCCAGCAGCCGAACCTCCGACAGGGGGGGAAACACCATATATTTT. Its translation is CASSRTSDRGGNTIYF.

V and J are TRBV5-1 and TRBJ1-2; 7 bases map to TRBD1. CDR3 length: 12 residues. The junction had 1 base not matched to a gene; V was cut back by 0 bases and J by 8 bases. Germline-derived CDR1 and CDR2 are SGHRS and YFSETQ. In DNA, the CDR3 is TGCGCCAGCAGCTTGGACAGGGGCGGCTACACCTTC. This encodes CASSLDRGGYTF.

The genes are TRBV5-1 and TRBJ2-1, with D maybe TRBD1 (7 bases). The CDR3 is made up of 15 amino acids. From germline, CDR1 is SGHRS and CDR2 YFSETQ. Deletions cut 4 bases from V and 3 bases from J, with 14 bases between. The CDR3 reads CASSPGDSYYNEQFF. As DNA, the CDR3 is TGCGCCAGCAGCCCGGGGGACAGTTACTACAATGAGCAGTTCTTC.

The CDR3 is CASSTSSGSPKTQYF. Written as DNA, the CDR3 is TGTGCCAGCAGTACTTCTAGCGGGAGTCCGAAGACCCAGTACTTC. The V and J genes are TRBV9 and TRBJ2-5; 10 bases fit TRBD2. The CDR3 runs 15 residues. Per germline, CDR1 SGDLS and CDR2 YYNGEE. V shed 5 bases and J 6 bases; nucleotides not matched to a gene: 10.